Each of the 25 T cell receptor beta chains below was sequenced from the same sample in a study of Graves' ophthalmopathy and Graves' hyperthyroidism. The study amplified TCR beta CDR3 regions using RNA transcripts. HTBI primers served in a first-round RT-PCR, which a second-round multiplex PCR followed. TCRdb re-called the multiplex PCR reads through MiXCR, storing one row per CDR3 protein. The profile shows about 740,000 distinct CDR3 sequences, roughly 40% of them singletons. Material for sequencing was peripheral blood. These receptors were obtained from an adult man with Graves' ophthalmopathy.

In its sample, this clonotype was seen many times. This chain links TRBV10-3 with TRBJ1-6; possibly TRBD1 for D (5 bases). CDR3 size: 15 residues. Trimming cost V 0 bases and J 7 bases, with 10 bases left between them. The germline V gene has CDR1 ENHRY and CDR2 SYGVKD. CDR3 DNA: TGTGCCATCAGTGAGTCGGGCAGGGAGAATTCACCCCTCCACTTT. It is translated as CAISESGRENSPLHF.

This clonotype appeared a few times. The V and J genes are TRBV20-1 and TRBJ2-7, with 7 bases lining up with TRBD1. From germline, CDR1 is DFQATT and CDR2 SNEGSKA (reference sequence). V was clipped by 7 bases and J by 2 bases; unmatched bases: 11. This CDR3 is 14 amino acids long. CDR3 coding DNA: TGCAGTGGCAGGGGGACAAGGGATCCCTACGAGCAGTACTTC. Its protein product is CSGRGTRDPYEQYF.

This rearrangement joins TRBV2 to TRBJ2-5; 8 bases align to TRBD1. The CDR3 has 16 amino acids. In germline, CDR1 is SNHLY, CDR2 FYNNEI. The V gene end was trimmed by 3 bases and the J gene end by 9 bases; junction bases not matched to a gene: 15. In DNA, the CDR3 is TGTGCCAGCAGTGACAGGGGGCCTCTTGCGGATCAGCCCCAGTACTTC. Translating gives CASSDRGPLADQPQYF. Full variable domain (remainder filled in from reference TRBV2 and TRBJ2-5): EPEVTQTPSHQVTQMGQEVILRCVPISNHLYFYWYRQILGQKVEFLVSFYNNEISEKSEIFDDQFSVERPDGSNFTLKIRSTKLEDSAMYFCASSDRGPLADQPQYFGPGTRLLVL.

The chain uses TRBV25-1 and TRBJ1-1, with no clear D. Germline-derived CDR1 and CDR2 are MGHDK and SYGVNS. The CDR3 sequence is 11 residues long. The V and J ends lost 7 bases and 3 bases respectively, with 6 bases between them. Here the CDR3 DNA reads TGTGCCAGCATAAGGTACACTGAAGCTTTCTTT. It codes for CASIRYTEAFF.

This clonotype has a count of ten or more. V is TRBV7-2 and J is TRBJ1-1, with a possible D match to TRBD1 (6 bases). V was cut by 2 bases and J by 5 bases, with 12 bases left in between. Germline CDR1 is SGHTA and CDR2 is FQGNSA. The CDR3 contains 14 residues. CDR3 region: CASSLRGRGTEAFF. The DNA of the CDR3 is TGTGCCAGCAGCTTAAGGGGCAGGGGAACTGAAGCTTTCTTT.

Concerning this clonotype: Sequence at one end of the junction differs from germline and may be a read error. The chain couples TRBV11-2 to TRBJ2-5; TRBD2 aligns across 14 bases. Germline values: CDR1 SGHAT, CDR2 FQNNGV. The CDR3 covers 18 residues. The CDR3 sequence: CASSPEGLAGVRGETRYF. The DNA of the CDR3 is TGTGCCAGCAGCCCAGAGGGACTAGCGGGAGTTCGGGGAGAGACCCGGTACTTC.

Ten or more counts support this clonotype. V is TRBV29-1 and J is TRBJ1-1, with a possible D match to TRBD1 (5 bases). This CDR3 is 12 amino acids long. The germline V and J ends were trimmed by 6 bases and 4 bases, with 12 bases remaining between them. CDR1 is SQVTM and CDR2 is ANQGSEA in the germline V gene. This chain's CDR3 is CSVDSGGTEAFF. The CDR3 bases are TGCAGCGTCGACTCGGGGGGCACTGAAGCTTTCTTT.

The chain recombines TRBV20-1 with TRBJ1-5; 10 bases map to TRBD1. The V gene's germline CDR1 is DFQATT and CDR2 SNEGSKA (reference sequence). The length of the CDR3 is 16 residues. V was pared by 6 bases and J by 0 bases, with 8 bases of the junction left unmatched. The CDR3 bases are TGCAGTGCGTCGGACAGGGGGGGAGGTAGCAATCAGCCCCAGCATTTT. Amino acids: CSASDRGGGSNQPQHF.

This clonotype was seen ten or more times. The chain couples TRBV10-2 to TRBJ1-1; D gene ambiguous. Germline V CDR1 and CDR2: WSHSY, SAAADI. This CDR3 has 13 amino acids. V lost 3 bases to trimming and J lost 1 base, with 6 bases between them. The CDR3 protein is CASSEHQNTEAFF. The DNA of the CDR3 is TGCGCCAGCAGTGAACACCAGAACACTGAAGCTTTCTTT.

This clonotype was seen a few times. The V call is TRBV12-3 or TRBV12-4, the J call TRBJ1-1; 8 nucleotides align to TRBD1. The J segment lost 5 bases and the V segment lost 6 bases, leaving 8 bases of the junction unmatched. The CDR3 is 14 amino acids. The CDR3 is CASRPQGGRTEAFF. In DNA, the CDR3 is TGTGCCAGCAGACCACAGGGGGGGCGAACTGAAGCTTTCTTT.

CDR3 sequence reads: CASSFAGRTESGELFF. In DNA form, the CDR3 reads TGTGCCAGCAGTTTTGCTGGGAGAACTGAGTCCGGGGAGCTGTTTTTT. This sequence joins TRBV25-1 and TRBJ2-2; tentatively, D is TRBD2 (5 bases). Germline lookup yields CDR1 MGHDK and CDR2 SYGVNS. Trimming removed 5 bases from V and 6 bases from J, with 19 bases in between. The CDR3 covers 16 residues.

The V call is TRBV6-6, the J call TRBJ1-6; 7 nucleotides line up with TRBD1. Germline V gene data show CDR1 as MNHNY and CDR2 as SVGAGI (reference sequence). Trimming cost V 6 bases and J 4 bases; bases outside gene matches: 3. There are 14 residues in the CDR3. The chain's CDR3 is CASSQTGYNSPLHF. The CDR3 DNA is TGTGCCAGCAGCCAGACAGGGTATAATTCACCCCTCCACTTT.

V and J are TRBV7-9 and TRBJ2-2; D not resolved. V lost 8 bases and J lost 0, with 10 bases in between. Per germline, CDR1 SEHNR and CDR2 FQNEAQ (reference sequence). The CDR3 covers 14 residues. CDR3 DNA: TGTGCCAGCTACCGGGCCTCGAACACCGGGGAGCTGTTTTTT. This sequence encodes CASYRASNTGELFF.

This clonotype showed up just once. The chain has TRBV2 and TRBJ1-2; D remains unclear. This CDR3 is built from 15 residues. Germline V gene lookup returns CDR1 SNHLY and CDR2 FYNNEI. V lost 5 bases to trimming and J lost 4 bases, with 17 bases between them. The CDR3 sequence: CASSPPGQAPYGYTF. In DNA, the CDR3 is TGTGCCAGCAGTCCCCCTGGCCAGGCACCCTATGGCTACACCTTC.

This clonotype was recorded a few times. V gene TRBV12-3 or TRBV12-4 combines with J gene TRBJ1-5; D may be TRBD1 (5 bases). The CDR3 has 14 amino acids. V was trimmed by 3 bases and J by 4 bases, leaving 10 bases between them. The CDR3 here is CASSLSQGNQPQHF. The CDR3 nucleotides are TGTGCCAGCAGTTTGAGTCAGGGAAATCAGCCCCAGCATTTT.

V gene TRBV25-1 combines with J gene TRBJ2-2; TRBD2 is a possible D gene (5 bases). V lost 5 bases, J lost 4 bases, and 14 bases lay in between. Looked up from germline, CDR1 is MGHDK and CDR2 is SYGVNS. The CDR3 extends over 15 amino acids. For the CDR3, the DNA is TGTGCCAGCAGTTCGGTCGGGATGGGCACCGGGGAGCTGTTTTTT. Protein: CASSSVGMGTGELFF.

This chain uses TRBV20-1 with TRBJ1-5; unclear D gene. V was clipped by 0 bases and J by 0 bases, with 15 bases between them. The germline gives CDR1 DFQATT, CDR2 SNEGSKA (reference sequence). CDR3 length: 17 residues. The CDR3 DNA is TGCAGTGCTAGAGATGTTGCAGGACTGTATAGCAATCAGCCCCAGCATTTT. Translating gives CSARDVAGLYSNQPQHF.

In its sample, this clonotype was seen many times. The chain uses TRBV12-3 or TRBV12-4 and TRBJ1-6; no reliable D call. The CDR3 length is 13 residues. V was clipped by 3 bases and J by 7 bases, with 7 bases between them. The CDR3: CASSLGRNSPLHF. In nucleotides, the CDR3 is TGTGCCAGCAGTTTGGGCCGGAATTCACCCCTCCACTTT.

This clonotype was detected a few times. The chain links TRBV7-9 to TRBJ1-1, with D possibly TRBD1 on 6 matching bases. Germline assignment: CDR1 SEHNR and CDR2 FQNEAQ (reference sequence). This CDR3 region has 15 residues. Trimming shortened V by 2 bases and J by 3 bases, and 13 bases separated the two germline ends. The DNA of the CDR3 is TGTGCCAGCAGCTTACTACAGGGATGGTACACTGAAGCTTTCTTT. Translation gives CASSLLQGWYTEAFF.

On this clonotype itself: A single base separates this from a much larger clone, so it may be a read error. The chain combines TRBV7-9 with TRBJ1-4; D is unclear. V lost 5 bases to trimming and J lost 5 bases, with 12 bases between them. This CDR3 comprises 14 residues. Germline CDR1 is SEHNR and CDR2 is FQNEAQ (reference sequence). The CDR3 nucleotides are TGTGCCAGCAGCCCGGGAGGGCGGAATGAAAAACTGTTTTTT. Translating gives CASSPGGRNEKLFF. Drawing the rest from reference TRBV7-9 and TRBJ1-4, the complete variable domain is DTGVSQNPRHKITKRGQNVTFRCDPISEHNRLYWYRQTLGQGPEFLTYFQNEAQLEKSRLLSDRFSAERPKGSFSTLEIQRTEQGDSAMYLCASSPGGRNEKLFFGSGTQLSVL.

The chain uses TRBV25-1 and TRBJ2-2; D tentatively fits TRBD1 or TRBD2 (5 bases each). CDR3 length: 16 amino acids. V was cut by 5 bases and J by 1 base, with 14 bases left in between. Germline V gene data show CDR1 as MGHDK and CDR2 as SYGVNS. The CDR3 DNA is TGTGCCAGCAGTTCGCGCCGGGACGGGAACACCGGGGAGCTGTTTTTT. Encoded protein: CASSSRRDGNTGELFF.

The V and J genes are TRBV24-1 and TRBJ1-5, with 9 bases aligning to TRBD1. Germline V gives CDR1 KGHDR, CDR2 SFDVKD. V shed 7 bases, J shed 15 bases, and the junction held 18 bases outside the gene matches. The CDR3 is made up of 15 amino acids. CDR3 residues: CATRAGDREWETRHF. The CDR3 nucleotides read TGTGCCACCAGGGCAGGGGACAGGGAATGGGAGACCCGGCATTTT.

Ten or more counts support this clonotype. V usage is TRBV25-1 and J usage is TRBJ1-1; possible D gene TRBD1, 6 bases. The germline gives CDR1 MGHDK, CDR2 SYGVNS. Trimming pared 1 base from V and 4 bases from J, leaving 13 bases between. The length of the CDR3 is 15 residues. This CDR3 reads CASSELGLGGTEAFF. CDR3 DNA sequence: TGTGCCAGCAGTGAATTGGGACTAGGGGGCACTGAAGCTTTCTTT.

This chain joins TRBV30 and TRBJ2-7; 7 bases map to TRBD2. The V segment lost 6 bases and the J segment 6 bases; nucleotides outside the gene matches: 11. CDR3 length: 13 residues. Germline CDR1 reads GTSNPN; CDR2 reads SVGIG (reference sequence). In DNA form, the CDR3 reads TGTGCCTGCCAGGCGGGGGTTGGAGTCGAGCAGTACTTC. This translates into CACQAGVGVEQYF.

This clonotype was counted at least ten times. The chain employs TRBV10-3 and TRBJ1-2; 7 nucleotides agree with TRBD1. Trimming cost V 3 bases and J 7 bases; bases outside gene matches: 5. This CDR3 has 13 residues. The germline gives CDR1 ENHRY, CDR2 SYGVKD. CDR3: CAISERQGPGYTF. Here the CDR3 DNA reads TGTGCCATCAGTGAAAGACAGGGCCCTGGCTACACCTTC.